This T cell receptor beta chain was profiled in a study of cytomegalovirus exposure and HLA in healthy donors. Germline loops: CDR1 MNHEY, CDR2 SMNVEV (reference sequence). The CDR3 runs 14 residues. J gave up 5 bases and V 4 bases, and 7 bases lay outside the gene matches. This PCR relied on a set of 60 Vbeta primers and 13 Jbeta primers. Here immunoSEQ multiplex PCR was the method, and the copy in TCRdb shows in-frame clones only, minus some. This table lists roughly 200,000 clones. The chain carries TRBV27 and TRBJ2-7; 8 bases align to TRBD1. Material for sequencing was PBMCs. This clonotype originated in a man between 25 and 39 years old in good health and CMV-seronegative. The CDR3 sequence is CASSYLDRGDEQYF. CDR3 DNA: TGTGCCAGCAGTTATCTCGACAGGGGCGACGAGCAGTACTTC.